This entry features one TCR beta chain sequence. There is no known antigen for this receptor. No much larger clone is present one base from it, and per-base qualities are unavailable. This sample stems from a study of technical replicates of blood from several donors (dated by TCRdb to the late 2010s). The library was produced with the immunoSEQ multiplex PCR assay. TCRdb re-hosts the immuneACCESS table, in-frame sequences only. Its copies lack some clones; in the studies checked, an unresolved V gene accounts for under half of them, and the cause for the rest is not known. This sample is represented by 40,000 to 60,000 clones; roughly 92% of them were singletons. About 4.3% of the sample rests with the top ten. Inclusive of the bounding cysteine and phenylalanine, the CDR3 is 16 residues long. This entry keeps only the CDR3 DNA: 48 bases, framed from base 1. The germline V gene provides CDR1 MNHNS and CDR2 SASEGT. Deletion took 3 bases off V and 6 bases off J, with a span of 17 bases between the germline ends.

This clonotype originated in a human donor in good health. Some clones in this sample may be carry-over from other donors' samples. This receptor chain uses TRBV6-1 and TRBJ2-2; matching of 5 bases hints at TRBD2 as the D gene. Sequencing was carried out using PBMCs. The bases are TGTGCCAGCAGTGAGGAACTCTCCCGGCGGGCCGGGGAGCTGTTTTTT. Translated, it gives CASSEELSRRAGELFF.